This TCR beta chain emerged from a study of human T cells and chemical hapten exposure. MiXCR, run by TCRdb on the RACE reads, gives a single entry per CDR3 protein. This table has about 73,000 distinct CDR3 sequences, around 7.9% appearing once. As for time point: patch test 2, 6 weeks after DPC sensitization. The treatment here: therapeutic diphenylcyclopropenone sensitization with weekly scalp DPC. Material: whole blood, obtained in connection with sensitization to the hapten diphenylcyclopropenone (DPC). The sequence was obtained from a woman aged 50 to 60 with alopecia areata. Some clones in this sample may be carry-over from other donors' samples.

CDR3 protein: CASKPTGGTDTQYF. The CDR3, as DNA: TGTGCCAGCAAGCCGACAGGGGGCACAGATACGCAGTATTTT. V is TRBV12-3 or TRBV12-4 and J is TRBJ2-3; 8 bases match TRBD1. Trimming removed 7 bases from V and 1 base from J; junction bases left unmatched: 4. The CDR3 length is 14 residues.